This TCR beta chain was recovered during a study of cytomegalovirus exposure and HLA in healthy donors. The sample holds a few counts of this clone. The CDR3 is 13 residues long. The germline gives CDR1 LNHDA, CDR2 SQIVND (reference sequence). Trimming removed 5 bases from V and 3 bases from J, with 10 bases in between. The PCR employed 60 Vbeta primers together with 13 Jbeta primers. Profiled with immunoSEQ multiplex PCR; TCRdb holds only in-frame clones, not every one. Here the sample spans 80,000 to 95,000 clones, around 75% being singletons. The receptor comes from a woman aged 40 to 55 in good health and CMV-seropositive. Specimen: PBMCs. The genes are TRBV19 and TRBJ1-1, with D tentatively TRBD1 (6 bases). CDR3 coding DNA: TGTGCCAGTAGTCTCGGACAGCACACTGAAGCTTTCTTT. Translation gives CASSLGQHTEAFF.